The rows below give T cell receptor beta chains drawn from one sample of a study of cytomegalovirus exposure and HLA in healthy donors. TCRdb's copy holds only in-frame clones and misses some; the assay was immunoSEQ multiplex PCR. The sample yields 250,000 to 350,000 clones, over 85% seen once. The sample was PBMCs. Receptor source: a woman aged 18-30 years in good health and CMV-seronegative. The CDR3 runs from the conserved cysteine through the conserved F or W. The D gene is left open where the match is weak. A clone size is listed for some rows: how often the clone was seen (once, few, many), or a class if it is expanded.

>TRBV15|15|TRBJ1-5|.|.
CATSRVPGDSQPQHF
TGTGCCACCAGCAGAGTGCCGGGGGATTCGCAGCCCCAGCATTTT
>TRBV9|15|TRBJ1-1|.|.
CASSTGRGKYTEAFF
TGTGCCAGCAGCACAGGGAGGGGCAAGTACACTGAAGCTTTCTTT
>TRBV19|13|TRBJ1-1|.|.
CASSIRGSTEAFF
TGTGCCAGTAGTATAAGGGGTTCCACTGAAGCTTTCTTT
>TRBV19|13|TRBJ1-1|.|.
CASSMEGGTEAFF
TGTGCCAGTAGTATGGAAGGAGGTACTGAAGCTTTCTTT
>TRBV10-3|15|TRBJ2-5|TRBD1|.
CAISLEDRVGKTQYF
TGTGCCATCAGCCTTGAAGACAGGGTAGGCAAGACCCAGTACTTC
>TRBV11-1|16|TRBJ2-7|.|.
CASSLAPGLTTYEQYF
TGTGCCAGCAGCTTAGCCCCCGGACTAACTACCTACGAGCAGTACTTC
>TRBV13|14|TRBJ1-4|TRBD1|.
CASNRQGMDEKLFF
TGTGCCAGCAACCGACAGGGGATGGACGAAAAACTGTTTTTT
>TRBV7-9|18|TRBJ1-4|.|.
CASSSEQRDSSTNEKLFF
TGTGCCAGCAGCTCCGAACAACGGGACTCTTCAACTAATGAAAAACTGTTTTTT
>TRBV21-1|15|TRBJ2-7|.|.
CASSPGTSGDYDQYF
TGTGCCAGCAGCCCCGGGACTAGCGGGGACTACGATCAGTACTTC
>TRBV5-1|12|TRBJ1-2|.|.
CASSSEGYGYTF
TGCGCCAGCAGCTCCGAGGGATATGGCTACACCTTC
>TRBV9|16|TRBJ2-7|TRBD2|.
CASSSRVAGGPHEQYF
TGTGCCAGCAGCTCCCGGGTAGCGGGGGGGCCCCACGAGCAGTACTTC
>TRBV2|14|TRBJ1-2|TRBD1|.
CASIPMPGQFIPGF
TGTGCCAGCATACCGATGCCGGGACAGTTTATTCCAGGCTTC
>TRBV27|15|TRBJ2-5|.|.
CASSFGGVGQETQYF
TGTGCCAGCAGTTTTGGCGGGGTTGGACAAGAGACCCAGTACTTC
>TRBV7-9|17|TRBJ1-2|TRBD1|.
CSSSSPTLSDRDNGYTF
TGTTCCAGCAGCTCCCCAACCTTATCGGACAGGGATAATGGCTACACCTTC
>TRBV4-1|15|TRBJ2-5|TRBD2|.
CASSQDVAGGETQYF
TGCGCCAGCAGCCAAGACGTAGCGGGAGGAGAGACCCAGTACTTC
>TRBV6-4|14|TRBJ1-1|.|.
CASSDSPENTEAFF
TGTGCCAGCAGTGACTCGCCAGAGAACACTGAAGCTTTCTTT
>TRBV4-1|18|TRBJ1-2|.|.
CASSQLSAGLFVPYGYTF
TGCGCCAGCAGCCAATTGTCTGCGGGACTCTTTGTCCCTTATGGCTACACCTTC
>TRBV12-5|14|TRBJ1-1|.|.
CASGLNPGTTEAFF
TGTGCTAGTGGTTTGAATCCGGGTACCACTGAAGCTTTCTTT
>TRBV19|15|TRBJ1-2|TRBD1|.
CASSRTGDANYGYTF
TGTGCCAGTAGTAGAACAGGGGACGCTAACTATGGCTACACCTTC
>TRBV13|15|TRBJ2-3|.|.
CASSLVSGGTDTQYF
TGTGCCAGCAGCTTAGTCTCCGGGGGCACAGATACGCAGTATTTT
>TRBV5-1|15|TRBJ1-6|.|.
CASSLGALGSRPLHF
TGCGCCAGCAGCTTGGGGGCCCTTGGTAGTAGGCCCCTCCACTTT
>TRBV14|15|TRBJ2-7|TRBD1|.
CASSQGGRGYYEQYF
TGTGCCAGCAGCCAAGGAGGCAGGGGGTATTATGAGCAGTACTTC
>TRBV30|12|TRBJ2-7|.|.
CAWSVSPYEQYF
TGTGCCTGGAGTGTATCTCCTTACGAGCAGTACTTC
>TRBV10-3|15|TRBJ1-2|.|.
CASKEVFGVDYGYTF
TGTGCCTCCAAGGAGGTATTTGGGGTAGATTATGGCTACACCTTC
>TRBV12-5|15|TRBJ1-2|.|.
CASGLLGGMRGGYTF
TGTGCTAGTGGTTTGTTGGGGGGAATGAGGGGTGGCTACACCTTC
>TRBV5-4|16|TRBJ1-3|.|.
CASSLGGTHSGNTIYF
TGTGCCAGCAGCTTAGGTGGGACTCACTCTGGAAACACCATATATTTT
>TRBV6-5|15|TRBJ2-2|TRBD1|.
CASSSWTGGTGELFF
TGTGCCAGCAGTTCCTGGACAGGGGGCACCGGGGAGCTGTTTTTT
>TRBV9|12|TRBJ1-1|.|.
CASSVTGQEAFF
TGTGCCAGCAGCGTGACGGGACAAGAGGCTTTCTTT
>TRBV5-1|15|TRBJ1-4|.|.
CASSFGTSDSEKLFF
TGCGCCAGCAGCTTCGGGACCTCGGACAGTGAAAAACTGTTTTTT
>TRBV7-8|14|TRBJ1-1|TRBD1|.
CASSLSTGDTEAFF
TGTGCCAGCAGCTTATCTACAGGGGATACCGAAGCTTTCTTT
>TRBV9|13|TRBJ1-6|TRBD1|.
CASSQAAGGPLHF
TGTGCCAGCAGTCAGGCAGCAGGGGGTCCCCTCCACTTT
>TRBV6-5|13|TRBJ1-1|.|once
CASSYSTGTEAFF
TGTGCCAGCAGTTACTCAACGGGGACTGAAGCTTTCTTT
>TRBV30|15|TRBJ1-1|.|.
CAWSVVSLGDTEAFF
TGTGCCTGGAGTGTGGTCAGCCTCGGGGACACTGAAGCTTTCTTT
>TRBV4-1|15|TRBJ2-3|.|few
CASSRWSDPGDTQYF
TGCGCCAGCAGCCGCTGGTCAGACCCGGGAGATACGCAGTATTTT
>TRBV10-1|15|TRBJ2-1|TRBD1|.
CASSADRGRTYEQFF
TGCGCCAGCAGTGCAGACAGGGGACGGACCTATGAGCAGTTCTTC
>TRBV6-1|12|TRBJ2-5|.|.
CASRPDKETQYF
TGTGCCAGCAGGCCAGATAAAGAGACCCAGTACTTC
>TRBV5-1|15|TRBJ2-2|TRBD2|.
CASSPRSGVPGELFF
TGCGCCAGCAGCCCACGTAGCGGGGTACCCGGGGAGCTGTTTTTT
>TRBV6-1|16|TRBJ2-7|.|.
CASSGIGLLRTYEQYF
TGTGCCAGCAGTGGAATCGGACTGCTGAGAACCTACGAGCAGTACTTC
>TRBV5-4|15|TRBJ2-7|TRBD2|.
CASSFERGDGYEQYF
TGTGCCAGCAGCTTTGAGCGGGGGGATGGATACGAGCAGTACTTC
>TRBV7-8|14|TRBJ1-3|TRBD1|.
CASSRDSSGNTIYF
TGTGCCAGCAGCAGGGACAGCTCTGGAAACACCATATATTTT
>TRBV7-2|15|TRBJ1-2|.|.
CASSLGGRINYGYTF
TGTGCCAGCAGCTTAGGAGGGCGGATTAACTATGGCTACACCTTC
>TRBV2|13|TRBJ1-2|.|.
CASSEDTAGGYTF
TGTGCCAGCAGTGAAGATACAGCCGGTGGCTACACCTTC
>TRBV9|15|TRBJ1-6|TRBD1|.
CASSTRGQINSPLHF
TGTGCCAGCAGCACCCGGGGACAGATAAATTCACCCCTCCACTTT
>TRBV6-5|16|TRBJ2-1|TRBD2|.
CASSYSGLAGHNEQFF
TGTGCCAGCAGTTACTCCGGACTAGCGGGGCACAATGAGCAGTTCTTC
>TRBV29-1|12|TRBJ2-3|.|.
CSAGRGTDTQYF
TGCAGCGCCGGCAGGGGAACAGATACGCAGTATTTT
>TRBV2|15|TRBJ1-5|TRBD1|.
CASRGTGGPNQPQHF
TGTGCCAGCAGGGGGACAGGGGGCCCCAATCAGCCCCAGCATTTT
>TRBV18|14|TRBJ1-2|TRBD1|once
CASSPTGGPYGYTF
TGTGCCAGCTCACCGACAGGGGGTCCCTATGGCTACACCTTC
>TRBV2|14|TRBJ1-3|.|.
CASSGLSSGNTIYF
TGTGCCAGCAGTGGCCTGAGCTCTGGAAACACCATATATTTT
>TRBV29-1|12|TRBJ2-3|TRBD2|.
CSAGGGTDTQYF
TGCAGCGCTGGGGGGGGGACAGATACGCAGTATTTT
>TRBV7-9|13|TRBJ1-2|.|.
CASSSTGPYGYTF
TGTGCCAGCAGCTCAACAGGGCCCTATGGCTACACCTTC
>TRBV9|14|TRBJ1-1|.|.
CASSPNRDLYEAFF
TGTGCCAGCAGCCCCAACAGGGACCTGTATGAAGCTTTCTTT